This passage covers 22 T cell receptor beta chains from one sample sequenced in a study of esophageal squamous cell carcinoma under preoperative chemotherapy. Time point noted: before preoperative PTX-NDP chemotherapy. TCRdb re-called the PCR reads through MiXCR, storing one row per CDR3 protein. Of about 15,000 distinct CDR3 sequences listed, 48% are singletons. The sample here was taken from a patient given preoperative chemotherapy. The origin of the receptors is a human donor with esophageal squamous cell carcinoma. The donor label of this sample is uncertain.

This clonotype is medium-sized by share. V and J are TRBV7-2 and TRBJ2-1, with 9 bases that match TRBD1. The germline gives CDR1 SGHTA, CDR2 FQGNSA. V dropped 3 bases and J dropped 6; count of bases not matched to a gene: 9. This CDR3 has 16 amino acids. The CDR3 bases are TGTGCCAGCAGCTTTTATGGGGGACAGGGATCCAATGAGCAGTTCTTC. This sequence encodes CASSFYGGQGSNEQFF.

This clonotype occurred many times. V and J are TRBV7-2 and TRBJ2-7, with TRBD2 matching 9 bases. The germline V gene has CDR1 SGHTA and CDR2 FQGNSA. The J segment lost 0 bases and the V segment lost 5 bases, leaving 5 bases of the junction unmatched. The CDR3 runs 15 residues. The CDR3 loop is CASSPSGVSSYEQYF. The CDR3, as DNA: TGTGCCAGCAGCCCTAGCGGGGTAAGCTCCTACGAGCAGTACTTC.

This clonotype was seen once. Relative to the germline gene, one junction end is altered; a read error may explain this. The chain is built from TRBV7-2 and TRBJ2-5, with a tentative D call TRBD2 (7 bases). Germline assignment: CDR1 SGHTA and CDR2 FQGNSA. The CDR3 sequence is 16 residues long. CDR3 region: CASGGRGGGDTDTQYF. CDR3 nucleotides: TGTGCCAGCGGGGGACGAGGGGGGGGGGACACAGATACGCAGTACTTT. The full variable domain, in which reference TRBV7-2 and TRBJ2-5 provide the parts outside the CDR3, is GAGVSQSPSNKVTEKGKDVELRCDPISGHTALYWYRQSLGQGLEFLIYFQGNSAPDKSGLPSDRFSAERTGGSVSTLTIQRTQQEDSAVYLCASGGRGGGDTDTQYFGPGTRLLVL.

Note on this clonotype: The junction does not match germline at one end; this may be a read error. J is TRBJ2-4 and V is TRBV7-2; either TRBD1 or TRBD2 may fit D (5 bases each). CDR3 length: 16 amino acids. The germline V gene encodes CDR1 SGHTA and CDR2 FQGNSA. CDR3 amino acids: CASSSTGLGAKNTQYF. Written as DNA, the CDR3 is TGTGCGAGCAGCTCAACGGGGCTAGGAGCCAAAAACACTCAGTATTTC. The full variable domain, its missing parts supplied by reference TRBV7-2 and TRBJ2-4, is GAGVSQSPSNKVTEKGKDVELRCDPISGHTALYWYRQSLGQGLEFLIYFQGNSAPDKSGLPSDRFSAERTGGSVSTLTIQRTQQEDSAVYLCASSSTGLGAKNTQYFGAGTRLSVL.

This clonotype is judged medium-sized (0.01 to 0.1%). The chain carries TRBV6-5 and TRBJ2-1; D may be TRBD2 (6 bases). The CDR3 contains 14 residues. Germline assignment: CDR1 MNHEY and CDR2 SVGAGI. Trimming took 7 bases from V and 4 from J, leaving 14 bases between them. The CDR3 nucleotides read TGTGCCAGCATGGAGGCGGGAAGGTACAATGAGCAGTTCTTC. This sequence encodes CASMEAGRYNEQFF.

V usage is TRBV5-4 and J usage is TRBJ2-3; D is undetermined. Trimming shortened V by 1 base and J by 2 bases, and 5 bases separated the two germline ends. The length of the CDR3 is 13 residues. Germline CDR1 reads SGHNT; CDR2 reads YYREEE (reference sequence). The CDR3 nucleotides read TGTGCCAGCAGCTTGTGGTACACAGATACGCAGTATTTT. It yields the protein CASSLWYTDTQYF.

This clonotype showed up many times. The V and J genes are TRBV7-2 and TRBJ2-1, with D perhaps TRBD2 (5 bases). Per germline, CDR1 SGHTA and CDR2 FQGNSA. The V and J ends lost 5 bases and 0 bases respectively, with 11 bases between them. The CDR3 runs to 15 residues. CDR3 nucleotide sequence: TGTGCCAGCAGCCCTTGGAGGCACTCCTACAATGAGCAGTTCTTC. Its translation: CASSPWRHSYNEQFF.

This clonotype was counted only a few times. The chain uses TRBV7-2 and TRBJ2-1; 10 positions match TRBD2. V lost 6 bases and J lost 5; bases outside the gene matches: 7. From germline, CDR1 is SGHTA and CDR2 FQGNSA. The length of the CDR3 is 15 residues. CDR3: CASRGWTSGDNEQFF. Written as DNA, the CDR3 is TGTGCCAGCAGGGGGTGGACTAGCGGAGACAATGAGCAGTTCTTC.

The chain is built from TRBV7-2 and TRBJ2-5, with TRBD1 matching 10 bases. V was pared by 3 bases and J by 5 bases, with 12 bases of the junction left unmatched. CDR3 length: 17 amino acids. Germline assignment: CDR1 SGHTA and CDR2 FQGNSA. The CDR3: CASSFQPGTGAKETQYF. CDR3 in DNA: TGTGCCAGCAGCTTCCAACCCGGGACAGGGGCAAAGGAGACCCAGTACTTC.

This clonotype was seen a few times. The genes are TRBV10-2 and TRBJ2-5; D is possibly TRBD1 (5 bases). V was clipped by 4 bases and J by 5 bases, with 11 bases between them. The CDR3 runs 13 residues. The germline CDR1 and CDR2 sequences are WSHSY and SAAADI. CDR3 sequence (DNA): TGCGCCAGCAGTGGGCAGGGTCTCGAGACCCAGTACTTC. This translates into CASSGQGLETQYF.

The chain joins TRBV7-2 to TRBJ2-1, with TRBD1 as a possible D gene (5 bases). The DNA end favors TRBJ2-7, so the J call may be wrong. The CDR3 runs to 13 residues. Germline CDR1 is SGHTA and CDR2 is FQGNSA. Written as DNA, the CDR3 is TGTGCCAGCAGCTTACAGGGCCCCTACGAGCAGTACTTC. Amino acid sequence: CASSLQGPYEQYF.

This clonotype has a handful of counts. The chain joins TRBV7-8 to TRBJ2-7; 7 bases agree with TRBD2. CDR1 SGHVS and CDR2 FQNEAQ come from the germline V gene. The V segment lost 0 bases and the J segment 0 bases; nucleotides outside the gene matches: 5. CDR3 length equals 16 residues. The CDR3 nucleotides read TGTGCCAGCAGCTTAGCCACACTAGCGCCCTCCTACGAGCAGTACTTC. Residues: CASSLATLAPSYEQYF.

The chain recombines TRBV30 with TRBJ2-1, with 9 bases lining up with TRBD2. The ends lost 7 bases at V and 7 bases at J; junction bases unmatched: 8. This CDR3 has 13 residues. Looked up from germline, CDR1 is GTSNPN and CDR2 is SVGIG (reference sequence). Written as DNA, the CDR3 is TGTGCCTTTAAAGCGGGAGGCGGTAATGAGCAGTTCTTC. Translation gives CAFKAGGGNEQFF.

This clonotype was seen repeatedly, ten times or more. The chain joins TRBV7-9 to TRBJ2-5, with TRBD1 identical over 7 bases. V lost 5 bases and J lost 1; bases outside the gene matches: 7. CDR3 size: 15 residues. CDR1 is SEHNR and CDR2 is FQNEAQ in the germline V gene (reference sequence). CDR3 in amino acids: CASSVRQGVQETQYF. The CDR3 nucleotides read TGTGCCAGCAGCGTACGACAGGGTGTCCAAGAGACCCAGTACTTC.

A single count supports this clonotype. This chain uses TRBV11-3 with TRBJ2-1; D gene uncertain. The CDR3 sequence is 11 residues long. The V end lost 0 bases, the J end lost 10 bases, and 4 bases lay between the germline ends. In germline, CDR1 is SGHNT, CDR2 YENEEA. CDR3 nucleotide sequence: TGTGCCAGCAGCTTAGAGCGGGAGCAGTTCTTC. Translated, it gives CASSLEREQFF.

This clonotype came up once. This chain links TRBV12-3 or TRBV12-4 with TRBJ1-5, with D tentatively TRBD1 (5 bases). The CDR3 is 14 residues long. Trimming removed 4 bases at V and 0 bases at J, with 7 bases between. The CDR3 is CASSSQGSNQPQHF. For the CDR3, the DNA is TGTGCCAGCAGTTCTCAGGGTAGCAATCAGCCCCAGCATTTT.

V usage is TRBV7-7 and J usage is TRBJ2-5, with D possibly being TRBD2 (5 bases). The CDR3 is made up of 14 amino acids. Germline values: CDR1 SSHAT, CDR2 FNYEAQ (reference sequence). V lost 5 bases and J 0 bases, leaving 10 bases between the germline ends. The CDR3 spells CASSLTGNQETQYF. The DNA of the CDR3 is TGTGCCAGCAGCCTCACCGGGAACCAAGAGACCCAGTACTTC.

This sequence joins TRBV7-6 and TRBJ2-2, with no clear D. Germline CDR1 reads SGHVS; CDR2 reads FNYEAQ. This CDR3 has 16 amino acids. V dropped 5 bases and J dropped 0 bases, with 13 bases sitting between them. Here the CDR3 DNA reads TGTGCCAGCAGCCCCTCCGATTGGACGAACACCGGGGAGCTGTTTTTT. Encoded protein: CASSPSDWTNTGELFF.

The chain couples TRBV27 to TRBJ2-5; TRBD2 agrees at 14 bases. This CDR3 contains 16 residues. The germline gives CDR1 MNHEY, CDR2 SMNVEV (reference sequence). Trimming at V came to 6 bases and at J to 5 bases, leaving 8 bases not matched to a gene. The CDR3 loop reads CASRLGLAGVLETQYF. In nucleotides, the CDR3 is TGTGCCAGCAGGCTGGGACTAGCGGGAGTTTTGGAGACCCAGTACTTC.

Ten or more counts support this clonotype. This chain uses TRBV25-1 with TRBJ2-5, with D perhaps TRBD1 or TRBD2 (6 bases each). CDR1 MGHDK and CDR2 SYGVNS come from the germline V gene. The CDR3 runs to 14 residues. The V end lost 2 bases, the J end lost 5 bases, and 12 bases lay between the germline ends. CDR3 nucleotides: TGTGCCAGCAGTGAACGAGGGGGGTGGGAGACCCAGTACTTC. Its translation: CASSERGGWETQYF.

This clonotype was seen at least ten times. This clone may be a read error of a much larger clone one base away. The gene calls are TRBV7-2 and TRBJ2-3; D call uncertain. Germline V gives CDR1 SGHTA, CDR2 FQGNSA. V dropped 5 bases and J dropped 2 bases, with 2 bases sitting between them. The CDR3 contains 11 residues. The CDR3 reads CASSTTDTQYF. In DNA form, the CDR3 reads TGTGCCAGCAGCACCACAGATACGCAGTATTTT.

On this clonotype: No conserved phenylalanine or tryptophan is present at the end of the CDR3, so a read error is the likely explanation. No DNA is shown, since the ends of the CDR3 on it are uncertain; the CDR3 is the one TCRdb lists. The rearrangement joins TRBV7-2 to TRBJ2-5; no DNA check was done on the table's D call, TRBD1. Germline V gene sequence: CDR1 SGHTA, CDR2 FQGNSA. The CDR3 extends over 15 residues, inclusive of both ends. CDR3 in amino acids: CASSLEMQGQTTRHS.